The 29 T cell receptor beta chains presented below share a single source sample, sequenced in a study of identical twins. MiXCR was run by TCRdb on the 5' RACE reads, yielding one entry per CDR3 protein. The data hold approximately 230,000 distinct CDR3 sequences, with 11% to 15% observed a single time. The material sequenced was memory (CD45RO+) T cells sorted from blood. These receptor sequences come from a woman between 18 and 29 years old in good health.

This chain links TRBV6-1 with TRBJ2-4; D is unclear. V was trimmed by 9 bases and J by 2 bases, leaving 23 bases between them. Germline assignment: CDR1 MNHNS and CDR2 SASEGT. The CDR3 is 17 amino acids. CDR3 nucleotides: TGTGCCAGTCATTCTAAGAACAGTCTTAATTCCAAAAACATTCAGTACTTC. Protein product: CASHSKNSLNSKNIQYF.

The chain employs TRBV9 and TRBJ1-4; no definite D call. Trimming took 1 base from V and 7 from J, leaving 11 bases between them. Germline CDR1 reads SGDLS; CDR2 reads YYNGEE. The CDR3 extends over 14 amino acids. For the CDR3, the DNA is TGTGCCAGCAGCGTAAATCAGATATCTGAAAAACTGTTTTTT. The encoded protein is CASSVNQISEKLFF.

This clonotype was seen a handful of times. This chain joins TRBV5-8 and TRBJ1-1; D is unresolved. The CDR3 runs to 16 residues. V was cut by 2 bases and J by 1 base, with 15 bases left in between. Germline CDR1 is SGHTS and CDR2 is YDEGEE. The CDR3 bases are TGTGCCAGCAGCTTCGGAAAGTTCGTCGGGAACACTGAAGCTTTCTTT. It codes for CASSFGKFVGNTEAFF. Looking up the rest from reference TRBV5-8 and TRBJ1-1 gives the full variable domain: EAGVTQSPTHLIKTRGQQATLRCSPISGHTSVYWYQQALGLGLQFLLWYDEGEERNRGNFPPRFSGRQFPNYSSELNVNALELEDSALYLCASSFGKFVGNTEAFFGQGTRLTVV.

This clonotype has a count of ten or more. The chain links TRBV12-3 or TRBV12-4 to TRBJ1-5, with D uncertain. The CDR3 contains 13 residues. Trimming left V 6 bases short and J 5 bases short, with 11 bases between. Here the CDR3 reads CASSSSSDQPQHF. Here the CDR3 DNA reads TGTGCCAGCAGCAGCAGTTCGGATCAGCCCCAGCATTTT.

This clonotype appeared a few times. V usage is TRBV6-1 and J usage is TRBJ1-1; no clear D gene. Germline loops: CDR1 MNHNS, CDR2 SASEGT. Trimming removed 6 bases from V and 4 bases from J, with 21 bases in between. This CDR3 comprises 16 residues. CDR3 protein: CASSLDGIQWGTEAFF. The CDR3 coding sequence is TGTGCCAGCAGCCTGGACGGAATTCAATGGGGCACTGAAGCTTTCTTT.

The rearrangement joins TRBV20-1 to TRBJ1-5, with D perhaps TRBD1 (6 bases). Looked up from germline, CDR1 is DFQATT and CDR2 is SNEGSKA (reference sequence). CDR3 size: 16 residues. Deletions cut 5 bases from V and 0 bases from J, with 17 bases between. CDR3 residues: CSAGTGFGYSNQPQHF. CDR3 nucleotide sequence: TGCAGTGCTGGTACAGGGTTTGGGTATAGCAATCAGCCCCAGCATTTT.

The genes are TRBV9 and TRBJ2-3; D possibly corresponds to TRBD2 (6 bases). This CDR3 is 16 amino acids long. Trimming shortened V by 0 bases and J by 2 bases, and 13 bases separated the two germline ends. The germline V gene encodes CDR1 SGDLS and CDR2 YYNGEE. CDR3 sequence: CASSVAGLTLTDTQYF. DNA of the CDR3: TGTGCCAGCAGCGTAGCTGGACTAACTCTCACAGATACGCAGTATTTT.

This clonotype appeared a single time. This rearrangement joins TRBV12-5 to TRBJ2-1, with 11 bases fitting TRBD2. The J segment lost 10 bases and the V segment lost 5 bases, leaving 10 bases of the junction unmatched. The V gene's germline CDR1 is LGHNT and CDR2 FRNRAP. The CDR3 covers 15 residues. CDR3 protein: CASGPGTSGQWEQFF. The CDR3 region has the DNA TGTGCTAGTGGTCCCGGGACTAGCGGTCAATGGGAGCAGTTCTTC.

This clonotype was observed many times. The chain carries TRBV12-3 or TRBV12-4 and TRBJ1-1, with 7 nucleotides matching TRBD1. V trimming: 1 base; J trimming: 3 bases; junction bases outside the gene matches: 8. The CDR3 has 16 amino acids. CDR3 loop: CASSLEPGGSYTEAFF. In nucleotides, the CDR3 is TGTGCCAGCAGTTTAGAGCCAGGGGGGAGTTACACTGAAGCTTTCTTT.

The V and J genes are TRBV9 and TRBJ2-3; TRBD2 agrees at 8 bases. The CDR3 sequence is 15 residues long. J lost 2 bases, V lost 0 bases, and 2 bases had no gene match. Germline assignment: CDR1 SGDLS and CDR2 YYNGEE. The chain's CDR3 is CASSVVGGDTDTQYF. Here the CDR3 DNA reads TGTGCCAGCAGCGTAGTCGGGGGGGACACAGATACGCAGTATTTT.

The chain joins TRBV9 to TRBJ2-1, with D perhaps matching TRBD2 (5 bases). The CDR3 contains 15 residues. Germline V gene data show CDR1 as SGDLS and CDR2 as YYNGEE. Trimming cost V 1 base and J 7 bases, with 15 bases left between them. Here the CDR3 reads CASSVSSRNGNEQFF. CDR3 DNA sequence: TGTGCCAGCAGCGTATCTAGCCGGAACGGGAATGAGCAGTTCTTC.

This clonotype has a count of ten or more. The rearrangement uses TRBV2 and TRBJ1-5, with no clear D. The CDR3 is 15 residues long. Per the germline V gene, CDR1 is SNHLY and CDR2 is FYNNEI. The germline V and J ends were trimmed by 4 bases and 4 bases, with 14 bases remaining between them. The CDR3 DNA reads TGTGCCAGCAGTGGAGCCTCCGGTGGTAATCAGCCCCAGCATTTT. The encoded protein is CASSGASGGNQPQHF.

This clonotype has just a few counts. The J gene is TRBJ2-1, the V gene TRBV20-1; 12 bases match TRBD2. Germline V gene data show CDR1 as DFQATT and CDR2 as SNEGSKA (reference sequence). Losses at the gene ends were 2 bases for V and 8 bases for J; bases not matched to a gene: 7. The CDR3 is 15 residues long. This chain's CDR3 is CSARRRLAGDDEQFF. The CDR3 region has the DNA TGCAGTGCTAGACGCCGACTAGCGGGAGATGATGAGCAGTTCTTC.

This clonotype was recorded many times. The V gene is TRBV20-1, the J gene TRBJ2-5; 8 bases map to TRBD1. The CDR3 length is 14 residues. CDR1 DFQATT and CDR2 SNEGSKA come from the germline V gene (reference sequence). V lost 6 bases and J lost 3; bases outside the gene matches: 9. In nucleotides, the CDR3 is TGCAGTGCAAGGAACGACAGGGGTGAAGAGACCCAGTACTTC. Protein: CSARNDRGEETQYF.

This clonotype was observed many times. CDR3 nucleotides: TGTGCCAGCAGCCCCCTAGCGAACTCCTACAATGAGCAGTTCTTC. It is translated as CASSPLANSYNEQFF. The chain carries TRBV7-2 and TRBJ2-1, with D possibly being TRBD2 (6 bases). The CDR3 consists of 15 residues. The germline V gene encodes CDR1 SGHTA and CDR2 FQGNSA. Trimming pared 5 bases from V and 0 bases from J, leaving 11 bases between.

This clonotype was counted only a few times. The chain carries TRBV6-1 and TRBJ2-2, with TRBD2 matching 13 bases. V lost 5 bases and J lost 4; bases outside the gene matches: 7. Germline V gene sequence: CDR1 MNHNS, CDR2 SASEGT. CDR3 size: 17 residues. The CDR3 loop reads CASSPPRTSGGTGELFF. For the CDR3, the DNA is TGTGCCAGCAGTCCCCCCCGGACTAGCGGGGGCACCGGGGAGCTGTTTTTT.

The gene calls are TRBV3-1 and TRBJ2-7; TRBD1 aligns across 9 bases. CDR1 and CDR2 from the germline V gene are LGHDT and YNNKEL (reference sequence). Trimming cost V 5 bases and J 4 bases; bases outside gene matches: 9. This CDR3 has 15 amino acids. The CDR3 sequence is CASSYPGQGKYEQYF. The CDR3 DNA reads as TGTGCCAGCAGCTACCCGGGACAGGGTAAATACGAGCAGTACTTC.

This clonotype was observed a few times. This chain joins TRBV6-6 and TRBJ1-2; no clear D. From germline, CDR1 is MNHNY and CDR2 SVGAGI (reference sequence). The CDR3 extends over 12 amino acids. V lost 5 bases, J lost 3 bases, and 7 bases lay in between. CDR3 sequence (DNA): TGTGCCAGCAGTGGGCAGCACTATGGCTACACCTTC. Translated: CASSGQHYGYTF.

The V and J genes are TRBV7-6 and TRBJ2-2; D remains ambiguous. Trimming removed 1 base at V and 3 bases at J, with 6 bases between. CDR3 size: 14 residues. The V gene's germline CDR1 is SGHVS and CDR2 FNYEAQ. The CDR3 is CASSLVSDTGELFF. The CDR3 region has the DNA TGTGCCAGCAGCTTAGTATCTGACACCGGGGAGCTGTTTTTT.

The chain has TRBV5-4 and TRBJ2-3; D is perhaps TRBD2 (6 bases). The CDR3 is 15 amino acids. V was shortened by 1 base and J by 4 bases, with 13 bases between the two germline ends. The germline gives CDR1 SGHNT, CDR2 YYREEE (reference sequence). The CDR3 sequence is CASSLYQREADTQYF. The CDR3 bases are TGTGCCAGCAGCTTGTACCAGAGGGAGGCAGATACGCAGTATTTT. Filled out from reference TRBV5-4 and TRBJ2-3, the complete variable domain reads ETGVTQSPTHLIKTRGQQVTLRCSSQSGHNTVSWYQQALGQGPQFIFQYYREEENGRGNFPPRFSGLQFPNYSSELNVNALELDDSALYLCASSLYQREADTQYFGPGTRLTVL.

J is TRBJ2-1 and V is TRBV6-5; D is ambiguous. The germline V gene encodes CDR1 MNHEY and CDR2 SVGAGI. The CDR3 extends over 12 amino acids. The V end lost 6 bases, the J end lost 7 bases, and 10 bases lay between the germline ends. This CDR3 reads CASRVSFNEQFF. CDR3 sequence (DNA): TGTGCCAGCAGGGTGTCCTTTAATGAGCAGTTCTTC.

V usage is TRBV11-2 and J usage is TRBJ2-7, with D possibly TRBD1 on 6 matching bases. The CDR3 runs to 13 residues. Germline CDR1 reads SGHAT; CDR2 reads FQNNGV. Between the trimmed V and J ends, which lost 1 base and 6 bases, there was a span of 10 bases. DNA of the CDR3: TGTGCCAGCAGCTTAGGACAGGCTGGCGAGCAGTACTTC. It codes for CASSLGQAGEQYF.

The gene calls are TRBV5-6 and TRBJ1-2, with D possibly TRBD1 on 5 matching bases. The CDR3 spans 14 residues. Germline-derived CDR1 and CDR2 are SGHDT and YYEEEE. The ends were cut back, 0 bases at V and 4 bases at J, with 10 bases in the middle. The CDR3: CASSLDRGVYGYTF. CDR3 DNA: TGTGCCAGCAGCTTGGACCGGGGGGTCTATGGCTACACCTTC.

The chain couples TRBV11-2 to TRBJ2-5; no firm D call. CDR1 and CDR2 from the germline V gene are SGHAT and FQNNGV. V was shortened by 5 bases and J by 5 bases, with 18 bases between the two germline ends. CDR3 length: 15 amino acids. CDR3 amino acids: CASSPQTVVGETQYF. As DNA, the CDR3 is TGTGCCAGCAGCCCACAGACGGTGGTTGGGGAGACCCAGTACTTC. The whole variable domain, filled in from reference TRBV11-2 and TRBJ2-5, reads EAGVAQSPRYKIIEKRQSVAFWCNPISGHATLYWYQQILGQGPKLLIQFQNNGVVDDSQLPKDRFSAERLKGVDSTLKIQPAKLEDSAVYLCASSPQTVVGETQYFGPGTRLLVL.

The chain employs TRBV20-1 and TRBJ1-5; D uncertain. V was pared by 6 bases and J by 6 bases, with 15 bases between. CDR1 and CDR2 from the germline V gene are DFQATT and SNEGSKA (reference sequence). The CDR3 has 13 amino acids. CDR3 coding DNA: TGCAGTGCCGCAGGAGGGTCAGGTCAGCCCCAGCATTTT. Translated: CSAAGGSGQPQHF.

This clonotype appeared a few times. The chain couples TRBV5-1 to TRBJ1-2; tentatively, D is TRBD1 (5 bases). The length of the CDR3 is 14 residues. The ends were cut back, 1 base at V and 4 bases at J, with 11 bases in the middle. CDR1 is SGHRS and CDR2 is YFSETQ in the germline V gene. The CDR3 DNA reads as TGCGCCAGCAGCTTGTCCGAGGGGACCTATGGCTACACCTTC. Translated, it gives CASSLSEGTYGYTF.

This clonotype came up many times. V usage is TRBV2 and J usage is TRBJ2-7; 9 nucleotides agree with TRBD2. Germline V gene sequence: CDR1 SNHLY, CDR2 FYNNEI. This CDR3 is 14 amino acids long. V shed 5 bases and J 2 bases; nucleotides not matched to a gene: 4. As DNA, the CDR3 is TGTGCCAGCAGTAGCGGGGGGCCCACCTACGAGCAGTACTTC. Protein product: CASSSGGPTYEQYF.

This clonotype was seen just once. The rearrangement uses TRBV20-1 and TRBJ2-3; D gene unclear. CDR1 is DFQATT and CDR2 is SNEGSKA in the germline V gene (reference sequence). The CDR3 has 13 residues. V was clipped by 3 bases and J by 0 bases, with 7 bases between them. CDR3 protein: CSASAQSTDTQYF. The CDR3 DNA sequence: TGCAGTGCTAGCGCCCAGAGCACAGATACGCAGTATTTT.

This chain links TRBV7-2 with TRBJ2-7; D perhaps matches TRBD2 (6 bases). CDR1 is SGHTA, CDR2 FQGNSA, per germline. The germline V and J ends were trimmed by 1 base and 3 bases, with 10 bases remaining between them. This CDR3 has 14 residues. CDR3 nucleotide sequence: TGTGCCAGCAGCTTAGACCAGGGACTCTACGAGCAGTACTTC. Translation gives CASSLDQGLYEQYF.